One sample yielded the 10 T cell receptor beta chains listed below, sequenced in a study of blood T cell repertoires in COVID-19. The method was immunoSEQ multiplex PCR; TCRdb's version includes in-frame clones alone and lacks a portion of them. This sample has around 200,000 clones, with about 83% found just once. The sequenced material came from peripheral blood. These receptors came from a man aged 50 to 60 with active or convalescent COVID-19.

V gene TRBV9 combines with J gene TRBJ2-5; 8 positions match TRBD1. This CDR3 has 14 amino acids. Germline trimming cut 2 bases from V and 2 bases from J; bases unmatched to any gene: 2. CDR1 and CDR2 (germline): SGDLS, YYNGEE. The CDR3 sequence: CASSVGTGQETQYF. In DNA, the CDR3 is TGTGCCAGCAGCGTCGGGACAGGACAAGAGACCCAGTACTTC.

The J gene is TRBJ2-5, the V gene TRBV18; 12 bases line up with TRBD2. The CDR3 extends over 16 amino acids. The V gene's germline CDR1 is KGHSH and CDR2 LQKENI. J gave up 1 base and V 4 bases, and 4 bases lay outside the gene matches. In nucleotides, the CDR3 is TGTGCCAGCTCACTTTGGACTAGCGGGGCCCAAGAGACCCAGTACTTC. This sequence encodes CASSLWTSGAQETQYF.

A single count supports this clone. The J gene is TRBJ1-1, the V gene TRBV18; D is undetermined. The CDR3 contains 11 residues. In germline, CDR1 is KGHSH, CDR2 LQKENI. Trimming took off 2 bases at V and 9 bases at J, with 7 bases between the two ends. The CDR3 nucleotides read TGTGCCAGCTCACCAATGGAGAAAGCTTTCTTT. Amino acids: CASSPMEKAFF.

The J gene is TRBJ2-1, the V gene TRBV13; 9 nucleotides agree with TRBD1. Trimming removed 2 bases from V and 5 bases from J; junction bases left unmatched: 7. This CDR3 has 16 amino acids. From germline, CDR1 is PRHDT and CDR2 FYEKMQ (reference sequence). CDR3 residues: CASSLRTGGADNEQFF. The CDR3 DNA reads as TGTGCCAGCAGCTTAAGAACAGGGGGCGCGGACAATGAGCAGTTCTTC. Supplemented by reference TRBV13 and TRBJ2-1, the full variable domain reads AAGVIQSPRHLIKEKRETATLKCYPIPRHDTVYWYQQGPGQDPQFLISFYEKMQSDKGSIPDRFSAQQFSDYHSELNMSSLELGDSALYFCASSLRTGGADNEQFFGPGTRLTVL.

The rearrangement links TRBV12-5 to TRBJ1-1; D unclear. V lost 3 bases and J lost 3, with 8 bases in between. CDR1 LGHNT and CDR2 FRNRAP come from the germline V gene. The CDR3 runs to 13 residues. CDR3 nucleotide sequence: TGTGCTAGTGGTTTTAGGCTAGACACTGAAGCTTTCTTT. Translating gives CASGFRLDTEAFF.

The chain joins TRBV27 to TRBJ1-5; unclear D gene. Germline assignment: CDR1 MNHEY and CDR2 SMNVEV (reference sequence). This CDR3 is built from 15 residues. V shed 1 base and J shed 1 base, with 8 bases lying between them. CDR3 sequence reads: CASSLWAGSNQPQHF. CDR3 DNA sequence: TGTGCCAGCAGTTTATGGGCAGGCAGCAATCAGCCCCAGCATTTT.

This rearrangement joins TRBV28 to TRBJ2-1, with TRBD2 identical over 12 bases. The CDR3 extends over 15 amino acids. Per the germline V gene, CDR1 is MDHEN and CDR2 is SYDVKM. V shed 6 bases and J 5 bases; nucleotides not matched to a gene: 5. The CDR3 coding sequence is TGTGCCAGCAGCCTCTGGACTAGCGGGGACAATGAGCAGTTCTTC. It yields the protein CASSLWTSGDNEQFF.

V is TRBV6-6 and J is TRBJ2-3; 7 bases map to TRBD2. V shed 2 bases and J 4 bases; nucleotides not matched to a gene: 3. In germline, CDR1 is MNHNY, CDR2 SVGAGI (reference sequence). The CDR3 totals 14 residues. Here the CDR3 DNA reads TGTGCCAGCAGTTACCCCGGACTAGCAGATACGCAGTATTTT. Translating gives CASSYPGLADTQYF.

This clone was found many times. The chain carries TRBV3-1 (or the pseudogene TRBV3-2) and TRBJ2-5; 14 bases agree with TRBD2. The germline V gene encodes CDR1 LGHDT and CDR2 YNNKEL (reference sequence). With V trimmed by 0 bases and J by 4 bases, 4 bases remained unmatched. The CDR3 is made up of 17 amino acids. CDR3 bases: TGTGCCAGCAGCCAAGATAAAGGACTAGCGGGGGGAGAGACCCAGTACTTC. As protein: CASSQDKGLAGGETQYF.

The chain employs TRBV20-1 and TRBJ1-2; TRBD1 agrees at 7 bases. The V and J ends lost 3 bases and 2 bases, in that order; junction bases with no gene match: 9. CDR1 DFQATT and CDR2 SNEGSKA come from the germline V gene (reference sequence). The CDR3 extends over 15 amino acids. The CDR3 DNA reads TGCAGTGCTAGTGGGACAGAAAGTTCAAACTATGGCTACACCTTC. Translating gives CSASGTESSNYGYTF.